This passage covers 23 T cell receptor beta chains from one sample sequenced in a study of T cell responses to AZD1222 COVID-19 vaccine. Clones were sequenced by immunoSEQ multiplex PCR, and TCRdb holds only the in-frame ones, with some missing. The table has around 100,000 clones, 80% to 85% seen once. Source: peripheral blood, taken on day 0 of AZD1222 vaccination. All receptors come from an adult in good health.

This chain connects TRBV6-5 to TRBJ2-7; no firm D call. There are 15 residues in the CDR3. Trimming pared 4 bases from V and 0 bases from J, leaving 13 bases between. Germline CDR1 is MNHEY and CDR2 is SVGAGI. The CDR3 nucleotides read TGTGCCAGCAGTTCTAGGCAGGTCCTCTCCTACGAGCAGTACTTC. Protein product: CASSSRQVLSYEQYF.

The CDR3 DNA sequence: TGTGCCAGCAGCTTAAGGGGTCCCGGGACAGGGTCCTTAGGCTACACCTTC. Its translation: CASSLRGPGTGSLGYTF. This chain connects TRBV7-9 to TRBJ1-2, with 9 nucleotides matching TRBD1. Germline V gene data show CDR1 as SEHNR and CDR2 as FQNEAQ (reference sequence). Trimming removed 2 bases from V and 8 bases from J; junction bases left unmatched: 15. This CDR3 contains 17 residues.

CDR3 in amino acids: CASNTGGTEAFF. CDR3 coding DNA: TGTGCCAGTAATACAGGGGGCACTGAAGCTTTCTTT. The rearrangement joins TRBV19 to TRBJ1-1; TRBD1 aligns across 8 bases. The V segment lost 7 bases and the J segment 4 bases; nucleotides outside the gene matches: 2. The CDR3 is 12 amino acids. In germline, CDR1 is LNHDA, CDR2 SQIVND (reference sequence).

The V call is TRBV6-5, the J call TRBJ2-3; perhaps TRBD1 as D (6 bases). The CDR3 is 13 amino acids. V shed 7 bases and J shed 0 bases, with 8 bases lying between them. Germline V gene data show CDR1 as MNHEY and CDR2 as SVGAGI. CDR3 region: CASNTGSTDTQYF. The CDR3 nucleotides are TGTGCCAGCAATACAGGGAGCACAGATACGCAGTATTTT.

The J gene is TRBJ1-3, the V gene TRBV18, with 8 bases identical to TRBD1. Germline-derived CDR1 and CDR2 are KGHSH and LQKENI. The CDR3 has 19 amino acids. With 0 bases clipped from V and 0 bases from J, the junction kept 10 bases outside the gene matches. In DNA form, the CDR3 reads TGTGCCAGCTCACCACCGGACAGGGCGATCCTCTACTCTGGAAACACCATATATTTT. It translates to CASSPPDRAILYSGNTIYF.

V and J are TRBV12-3 or TRBV12-4 and TRBJ2-7; D is uncertain. Trimming cost V 5 bases and J 3 bases, with 11 bases left between them. The CDR3 is made up of 13 amino acids. The CDR3 reads CASSKQENYEQYF. The CDR3 DNA reads as TGTGCCAGCAGTAAGCAGGAGAACTACGAGCAGTACTTC.

The chain recombines TRBV7-9 with TRBJ1-2; 7 bases line up with TRBD1. Trimming took 3 bases from V and 2 from J; bases not matched to a gene: 3. Germline CDR1 is SEHNR and CDR2 is FQNEAQ (reference sequence). There are 14 residues in the CDR3. The CDR3 DNA reads TGTGCCAGCAGCTTCGGAGGGGGCAACTATGGCTACACCTTC. Its protein product is CASSFGGGNYGYTF.

The chain employs TRBV29-1 and TRBJ1-2; D not certain. Looked up from germline, CDR1 is SQVTM and CDR2 is ANQGSEA. Between the trimmed V and J ends, which lost 3 bases and 4 bases, there was a span of 12 bases. The CDR3 has 13 amino acids. The CDR3 DNA is TGCAGCGTTGAGCCACTGGGAGTCTATGGCTACACCTTC. Translated: CSVEPLGVYGYTF.

This rearrangement joins TRBV18 to TRBJ1-2, with D uncertain. Germline V gene data show CDR1 as KGHSH and CDR2 as LQKENI. Trimming pared 0 bases from V and 14 bases from J, leaving 19 bases between. CDR3 length: 14 amino acids. The CDR3: CASSPPTSSLVKTF. In nucleotides, the CDR3 is TGTGCCAGCTCACCACCGACGTCCAGCCTGGTGAAGACCTTC.

This chain joins TRBV6-6 and TRBJ2-7; perhaps TRBD1 as D (6 bases). The CDR3 length is 15 residues. V was shortened by 2 bases and J by 3 bases, with 14 bases between the two germline ends. Germline V gene sequence: CDR1 MNHNY, CDR2 SVGAGI (reference sequence). The CDR3 DNA reads as TGTGCCAGCAGTTACCGAGGCCGGGACAACTACGAGCAGTACTTC. Translating it yields CASSYRGRDNYEQYF.

This chain uses TRBV25-1 with TRBJ2-7, with D possibly TRBD2 on 6 matching bases. V was clipped by 3 bases and J by 2 bases, with 14 bases between them. The germline V gene encodes CDR1 MGHDK and CDR2 SYGVNS. The CDR3 is 15 residues long. CDR3 bases: TGTGCCAGCAGTGATCCTGCGGGACCCGCCTACGAGCAGTACTTC. This encodes CASSDPAGPAYEQYF.

This clone was detected once. This chain connects TRBV6-5 to TRBJ2-1; no reliable D call. Germline-derived CDR1 and CDR2 are MNHEY and SVGAGI. The CDR3 covers 15 residues. V lost 7 bases to trimming and J lost 3 bases, with 16 bases between them. The CDR3, as DNA: TGTGCCAGCACATCAAAGGTTGCCGGCTACAATGAGCAGTTCTTC. Translating gives CASTSKVAGYNEQFF.

The chain's CDR3 is CASSPMPYEQYF. The CDR3 DNA reads as TGTGCCAGCTCACCCATGCCCTACGAGCAGTACTTC. The chain carries TRBV18 and TRBJ2-7; unclear D gene. Between the trimmed V and J ends, which lost 3 bases and 2 bases, there was a span of 5 bases. Per germline, CDR1 KGHSH and CDR2 LQKENI. This CDR3 has 12 residues.

The chain carries TRBV7-2 and TRBJ2-5; 12 nucleotides align to TRBD2. Trimming removed 2 bases from V and 5 bases from J; junction bases left unmatched: 0. The CDR3 extends over 14 amino acids. Looked up from germline, CDR1 is SGHTA and CDR2 is FQGNSA. The CDR3 sequence: CASSLTSGRETQYF. The DNA for the CDR3 is TGTGCCAGCAGCTTAACTAGCGGGAGGGAGACCCAGTACTTC.

The gene calls are TRBV28 and TRBJ1-5; D unclear. The V gene lost 6 bases and the J gene lost 0 bases, with 12 bases spanning the gap. Germline V gene lookup returns CDR1 MDHEN and CDR2 SYDVKM. The CDR3 has 15 residues. The CDR3 loop reads CASRQPIHSNQPQHF. In DNA, the CDR3 is TGTGCCAGCAGACAACCGATCCATAGCAATCAGCCCCAGCATTTT.

The chain links TRBV6-5 to TRBJ1-6; 7 bases are a match to TRBD1. Trimming cost V 0 bases and J 5 bases; bases outside gene matches: 4. Germline V gives CDR1 MNHEY, CDR2 SVGAGI. The CDR3 is 16 amino acids. CDR3 coding DNA: TGTGCCAGCAGTTACTCTTGGCAGGGGGATAATTCACCCCTCCACTTT. Translated: CASSYSWQGDNSPLHF.

This chain uses TRBV28 with TRBJ1-6; D is uncertain. With 2 bases removed from V and 9 bases from J, the gap between germline ends came to 5 bases. There are 12 residues in the CDR3. Germline lookup yields CDR1 MDHEN and CDR2 SYDVKM. The CDR3 DNA sequence: TGTGCCAGCAGTTTAAAGGGTTCACCCCTCCACTTT. It translates to CASSLKGSPLHF.

To note about this clone: Other DNA sequences from this sample encode an identical CDR3 as well. The chain uses TRBV28 and TRBJ2-7; the D call may be TRBD1 or TRBD2 (6 bases each). The CDR3 extends over 13 amino acids. Germline V lookup: CDR1 MDHEN, CDR2 SYDVKM. Trimming took 2 bases from V and 4 from J, leaving 9 bases between them. The CDR3 reads CASSLGGLYEQYF. CDR3 nucleotide sequence: TGTGCCAGCAGTTTAGGGGGGCTGTACGAGCAGTACTTC.

The chain employs TRBV5-1 and TRBJ2-1; TRBD2 is a possible D gene (5 bases). V lost 4 bases, J lost 5 bases, and 22 bases lay in between. The germline V gene encodes CDR1 SGHRS and CDR2 YFSETQ. This CDR3 has 17 residues. The CDR3 DNA follows: TGCGCCAGCAGCATTACCCTGACTACATCCGCCCACAATGAGCAGTTCTTC. Encoded protein: CASSITLTTSAHNEQFF.

V usage is TRBV6-5 and J usage is TRBJ2-7; D remains ambiguous. This CDR3 has 13 amino acids. CDR1 is MNHEY, CDR2 SVGAGI, per germline. V lost 2 bases and J 1 base, leaving 6 bases between the germline ends. The DNA of the CDR3 is TGTGCCAGCAGTTACGACGGATCCTACGAGCAGTACTTC. This codes for CASSYDGSYEQYF.

This clone showed up just a few times. The chain recombines TRBV15 with TRBJ2-7; 8 bases fit TRBD1. J gave up 5 bases and V 6 bases, and 9 bases lay outside the gene matches. The V gene's germline CDR1 is LNHNV and CDR2 YYDKDF (reference sequence). CDR3 length: 14 amino acids. The CDR3 loop is CATREPGGINEQYF. The CDR3 bases are TGTGCCACCAGGGAACCAGGGGGCATAAACGAGCAGTACTTC.

Remarks on this clone: The junction shows a germline mismatch at one end, possibly a read error. J is TRBJ2-7 and V is TRBV9; D unresolved. The CDR3 extends over 8 amino acids. Germline-derived CDR1 and CDR2 are SGDLS and YYNGEE. This chain's CDR3 is CASSVGAF. DNA of the CDR3: TGTGCCAGCAGCGTAGGGGCCTTC.

V usage is TRBV7-3 and J usage is TRBJ2-3; no clear D gene. This CDR3 is built from 16 residues. Trimming took off 2 bases at V and 1 base at J, with 13 bases between the two ends. CDR1 and CDR2 (germline): SGHTA, FQGTGA. As DNA, the CDR3 is TGTGCCAGCAGCTTATCGTCCGGCCAGGGCACAGATACGCAGTATTTT. Residues: CASSLSSGQGTDTQYF.